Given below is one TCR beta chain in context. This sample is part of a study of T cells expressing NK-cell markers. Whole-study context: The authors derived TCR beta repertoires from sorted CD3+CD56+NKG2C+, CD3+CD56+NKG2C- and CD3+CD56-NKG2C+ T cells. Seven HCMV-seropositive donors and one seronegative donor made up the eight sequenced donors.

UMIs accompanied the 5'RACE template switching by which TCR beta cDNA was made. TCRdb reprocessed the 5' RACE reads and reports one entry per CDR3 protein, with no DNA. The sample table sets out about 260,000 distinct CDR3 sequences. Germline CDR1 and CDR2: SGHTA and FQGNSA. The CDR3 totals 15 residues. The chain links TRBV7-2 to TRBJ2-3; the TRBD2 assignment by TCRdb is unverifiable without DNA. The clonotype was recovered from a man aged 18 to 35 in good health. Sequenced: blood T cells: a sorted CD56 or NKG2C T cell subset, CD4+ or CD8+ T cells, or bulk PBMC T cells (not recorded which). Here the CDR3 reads CASSLAGRAVDTQYF. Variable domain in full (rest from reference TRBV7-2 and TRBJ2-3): GAGVSQSPSNKVTEKGKDVELRCDPISGHTALYWYRQSLGQGLEFLIYFQGNSAPDKSGLPSDRFSAERTGGSVSTLTIQRTQQEDSAVYLCASSLAGRAVDTQYFGPGTRLTVL.